This TCR beta chain was obtained from a study of blood T cell repertoires in COVID-19. Study context: Specimens from acute and convalescent COVID-19 originated in the United States, Italy and Spain. The analysed material was cDNA or gDNA that came from T cells, B-cell-depleted T cells, or PBMCs.

Using immunoSEQ multiplex PCR, the repertoire was profiled, and TCRdb retains in-frame clones only, with some absent. The sample yields 200,000 or so clones, roughly 80% seen once. Participants were aged about 18 to 90 years, lived in over 20 US areas, and enrolled virtually. Participant-reported clinical history was the basis for cohort assignment. This TCR came from a woman aged 40 to 50 with acute COVID-19. The source material was PBMCs or T cells enriched from blood (not recorded which).

The CDR3 DNA reads as TGTGCCAGCAGTTTCGGTAGTACCCCCTACAATGAGCAGTTCTTC. As protein: CASSFGSTPYNEQFF. The J gene is TRBJ2-1, the V gene TRBV28; D is unclear. Germline-derived CDR1 and CDR2 are MDHEN and SYDVKM. V gave up 3 bases and J gave up 2 bases, with 11 bases separating them. The CDR3 runs to 15 residues.